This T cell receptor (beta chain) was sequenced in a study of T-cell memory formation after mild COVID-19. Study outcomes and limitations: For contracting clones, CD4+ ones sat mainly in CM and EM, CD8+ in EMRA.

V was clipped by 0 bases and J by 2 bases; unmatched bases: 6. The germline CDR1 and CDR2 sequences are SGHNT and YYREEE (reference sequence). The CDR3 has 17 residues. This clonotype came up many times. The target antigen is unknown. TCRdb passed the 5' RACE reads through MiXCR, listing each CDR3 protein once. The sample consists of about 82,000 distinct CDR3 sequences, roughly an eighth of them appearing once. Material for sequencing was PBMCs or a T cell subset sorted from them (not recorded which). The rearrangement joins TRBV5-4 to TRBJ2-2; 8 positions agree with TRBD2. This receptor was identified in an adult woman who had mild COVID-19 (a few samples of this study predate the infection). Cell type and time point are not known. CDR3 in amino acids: CASSLGGLGLNTGELFF. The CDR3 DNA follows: TGTGCCAGCAGCTTGGGGGGACTAGGGCTAAACACCGGGGAGCTGTTTTTT.